This T cell receptor beta chain was identified in a study of cytomegalovirus exposure and HLA in healthy donors. Study-wide findings and caveats: Later analysis identified a missense DCLRE1C variant that was linked to TCR beta V- and J-gene trimming. Only CMV serostatus was available as immune exposure information. A previous analysis found most TCR beta V segments productive roughly 90% or roughly 30% of the time. Highest at DRB1 and lowest at HLA-C, TCR association rates differed among HLA loci in a later analysis.

This clone was seen once. Antigen unknown. Looked up from germline, CDR1 is SEHNR and CDR2 is FQNEAQ (reference sequence). CDR3 size: 15 residues. After removal of 4 bases from V and 2 bases from J, the junction contained 6 bases not matched to a gene. In the PCR, 60 Vbeta and 13 Jbeta primers were used. The repertoire was sequenced with immunoSEQ multiplex PCR; TCRdb's copy has only in-frame clones and lacks some. This sample yields about 120,000 clones, of which approximately 79% are seen a single time; 3% to 4.5% belongs to the top ten. This TCR derives from a man between 25 and 39 years old in good health and CMV-seronegative. The rearrangement joins TRBV7-9 to TRBJ2-7; 9 bases are shared with TRBD1. The sample was PBMCs. The CDR3, as DNA: TGTGCCAGCAGCTCACCGGGACAGGGCCCCTACGAGCAGTACTTC. Protein product: CASSSPGQGPYEQYF.